This TCR beta chain derives from a study of beta chain features in type 1 diabetes. In germline, CDR1 is LNHNV, CDR2 YYDKDF (reference sequence). The CDR3 contains 14 residues. The V end lost 0 bases, the J end lost 7 bases, and 12 bases lay between the germline ends. The sequenced template was cDNA made from the entire isolated RNA. Regulatory, naive and central memory T cell samples averaged roughly 3.8 million reads. Only in-frame clones appear in the TCRdb table, and some are missing; sequencing was by immunoSEQ multiplex PCR. The sample lists around 430,000 clones; roughly 30% were seen once. Sequences were obtained from naive CD4+ T cells from blood. This chain uses TRBV15 with TRBJ2-5, with D tentatively TRBD1 (5 bases). This TCR was recovered from a man aged 18 to 29 in good health. CDR3 region: CATSRDREGVTQYF. The CDR3 DNA is TGTGCCACCAGCAGAGATAGGGAAGGGGTGACCCAGTACTTC.